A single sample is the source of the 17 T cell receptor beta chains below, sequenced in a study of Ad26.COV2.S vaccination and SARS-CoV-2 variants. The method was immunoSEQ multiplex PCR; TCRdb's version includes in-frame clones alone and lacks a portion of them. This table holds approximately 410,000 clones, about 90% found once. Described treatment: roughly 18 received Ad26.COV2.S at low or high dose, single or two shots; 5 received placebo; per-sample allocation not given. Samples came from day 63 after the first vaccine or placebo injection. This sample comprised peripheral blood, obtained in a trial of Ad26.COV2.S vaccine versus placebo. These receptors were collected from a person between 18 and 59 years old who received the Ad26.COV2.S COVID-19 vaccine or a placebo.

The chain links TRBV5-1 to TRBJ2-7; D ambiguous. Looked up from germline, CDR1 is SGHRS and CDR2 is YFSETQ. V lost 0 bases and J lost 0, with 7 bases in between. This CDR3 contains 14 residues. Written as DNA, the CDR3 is TGCGCCAGCAGCTTGGAGGGCCCCTCCTACGAGCAGTACTTC. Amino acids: CASSLEGPSYEQYF.

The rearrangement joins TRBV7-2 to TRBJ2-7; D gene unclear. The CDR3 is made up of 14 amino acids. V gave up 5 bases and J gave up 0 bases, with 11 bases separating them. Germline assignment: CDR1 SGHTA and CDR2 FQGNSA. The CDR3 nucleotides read TGTGCCAGCAGCAAAGACCGGTACTCCTACGAGCAGTACTTC. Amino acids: CASSKDRYSYEQYF. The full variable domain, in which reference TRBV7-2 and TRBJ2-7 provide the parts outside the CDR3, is GAGVSQSPSNKVTEKGKDVELRCDPISGHTALYWYRQSLGQGLEFLIYFQGNSAPDKSGLPSDRFSAERTGGSVSTLTIQRTQQEDSAVYLCASSKDRYSYEQYFGPGTRLTVT.

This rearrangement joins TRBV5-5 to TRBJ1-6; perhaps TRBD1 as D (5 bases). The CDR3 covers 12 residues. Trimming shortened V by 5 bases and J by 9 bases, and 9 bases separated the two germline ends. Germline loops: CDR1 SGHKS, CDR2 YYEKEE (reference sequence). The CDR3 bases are TGTGCCAGCAGTCTGGGGGGTTCACCCCTCCACTTT. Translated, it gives CASSLGGSPLHF.

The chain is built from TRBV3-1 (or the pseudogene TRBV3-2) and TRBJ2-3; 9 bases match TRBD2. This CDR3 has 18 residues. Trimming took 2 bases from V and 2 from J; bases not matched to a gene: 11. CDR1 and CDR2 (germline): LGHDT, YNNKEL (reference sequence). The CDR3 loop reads CASSQPAVASGTTDTQYF. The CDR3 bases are TGTGCCAGCAGCCAACCCGCCGTGGCTAGCGGGACCACAGATACGCAGTATTTT.

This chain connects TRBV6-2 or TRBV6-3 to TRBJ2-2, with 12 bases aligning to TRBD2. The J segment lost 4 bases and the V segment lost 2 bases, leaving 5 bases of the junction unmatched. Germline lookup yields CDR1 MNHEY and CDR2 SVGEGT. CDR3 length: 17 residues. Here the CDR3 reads CASSYGLAGRGTGELFF. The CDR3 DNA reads TGTGCCAGCAGTTACGGACTAGCGGGGAGAGGCACCGGGGAGCTGTTTTTT.

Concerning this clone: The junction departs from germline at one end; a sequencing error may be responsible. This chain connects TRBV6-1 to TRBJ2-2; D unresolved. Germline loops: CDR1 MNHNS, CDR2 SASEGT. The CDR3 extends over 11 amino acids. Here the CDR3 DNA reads TGTGCCAGCAGAGAAGACGGGGAGCTGTTTTTT. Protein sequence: CASREDGELFF.

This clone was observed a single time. CDR3 protein: CASSRGQTEKLFF. Here the CDR3 DNA reads TGCGCCAGCAGCCGAGGACAGACTGAAAAACTGTTTTTT. The chain joins TRBV5-1 to TRBJ1-4; D perhaps matches TRBD1 (6 bases). The germline gives CDR1 SGHRS, CDR2 YFSETQ. The CDR3 loop spans 13 amino acids. Trimming removed 4 bases at V and 7 bases at J, with 11 bases between.

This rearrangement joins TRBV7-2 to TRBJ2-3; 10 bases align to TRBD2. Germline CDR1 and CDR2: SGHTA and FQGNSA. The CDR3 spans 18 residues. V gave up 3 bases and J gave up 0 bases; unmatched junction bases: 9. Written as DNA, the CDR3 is TGTGCCAGCAGCTTGGGGCTAGCGGGGGCCCCTAGCACAGATACGCAGTATTTT. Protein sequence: CASSLGLAGAPSTDTQYF.

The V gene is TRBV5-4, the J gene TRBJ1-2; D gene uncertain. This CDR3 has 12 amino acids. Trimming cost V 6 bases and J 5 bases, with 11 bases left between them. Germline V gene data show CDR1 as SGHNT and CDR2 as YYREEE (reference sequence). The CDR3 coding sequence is TGTGCCAGCACGCGGACCCCATATGGCTACACCTTC. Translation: CASTRTPYGYTF.

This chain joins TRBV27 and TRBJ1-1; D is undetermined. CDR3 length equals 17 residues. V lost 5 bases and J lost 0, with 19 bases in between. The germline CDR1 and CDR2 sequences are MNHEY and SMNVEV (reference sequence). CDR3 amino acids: CASSTLLGRGLNTEAFF. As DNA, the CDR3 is TGTGCCAGCAGTACTTTACTGGGTCGAGGGTTGAACACTGAAGCTTTCTTT.

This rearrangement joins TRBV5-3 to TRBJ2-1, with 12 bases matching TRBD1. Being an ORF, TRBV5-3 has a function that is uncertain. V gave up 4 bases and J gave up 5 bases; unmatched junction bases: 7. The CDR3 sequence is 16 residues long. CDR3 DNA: TGTGCCAGAAGCATCCCGGGACAGGGGGCCCACAATGAGCAGTTCTTC. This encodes CARSIPGQGAHNEQFF.

The CDR3 protein is CASSHRWDIPSLTTQYF. The CDR3 bases are TGTGCCAGCAGCCACCGTTGGGACATACCCTCTTTAACTACGCAGTATTTT. The chain couples TRBV13 to TRBJ2-3; weak D call: TRBD1 (6 bases). The CDR3 is 17 amino acids. V lost 5 bases, J lost 8 bases, and 26 bases lay in between. Germline assignment: CDR1 PRHDT and CDR2 FYEKMQ (reference sequence).

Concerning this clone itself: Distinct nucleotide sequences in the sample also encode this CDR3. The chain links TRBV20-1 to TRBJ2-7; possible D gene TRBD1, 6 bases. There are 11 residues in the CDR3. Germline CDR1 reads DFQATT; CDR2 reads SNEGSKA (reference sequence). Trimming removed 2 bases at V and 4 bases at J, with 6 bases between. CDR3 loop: CSARQGYEQYF. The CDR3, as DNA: TGCAGTGCTAGACAGGGGTACGAGCAGTACTTC.

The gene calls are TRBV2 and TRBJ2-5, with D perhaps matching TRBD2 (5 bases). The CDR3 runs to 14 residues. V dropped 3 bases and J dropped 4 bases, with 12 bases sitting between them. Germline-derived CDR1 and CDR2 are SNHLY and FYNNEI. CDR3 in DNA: TGTGCCAGCAGTGATTGGGTAGCGACAGAGACCCAGTACTTC. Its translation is CASSDWVATETQYF.

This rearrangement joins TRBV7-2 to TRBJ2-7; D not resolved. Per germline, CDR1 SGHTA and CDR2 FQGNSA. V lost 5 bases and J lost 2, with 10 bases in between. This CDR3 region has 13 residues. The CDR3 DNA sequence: TGTGCCAGCAGCCCCACCGAGACCTACGAGCAGTACTTC. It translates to CASSPTETYEQYF. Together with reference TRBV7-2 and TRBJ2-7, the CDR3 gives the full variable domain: GAGVSQSPSNKVTEKGKDVELRCDPISGHTALYWYRQSLGQGLEFLIYFQGNSAPDKSGLPSDRFSAERTGGSVSTLTIQRTQQEDSAVYLCASSPTETYEQYFGPGTRLTVT.

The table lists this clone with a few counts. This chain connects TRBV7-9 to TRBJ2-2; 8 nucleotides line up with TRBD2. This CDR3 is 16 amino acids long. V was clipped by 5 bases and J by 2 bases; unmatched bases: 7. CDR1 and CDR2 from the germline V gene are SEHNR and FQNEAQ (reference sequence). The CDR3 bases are TGTGCCAGCAGCCCAGTACTAGCGGCTAACACCGGGGAGCTGTTTTTT. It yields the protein CASSPVLAANTGELFF.

CDR3 DNA sequence: TGCGCCAGCAGCCAAGAATGGCGGGGGGCCCTCACAGATACGCAGTATTTT. It translates to CASSQEWRGALTDTQYF. The chain combines TRBV4-1 with TRBJ2-3; 8 bases agree with TRBD2. The CDR3 has 17 residues. Germline trimming cut 0 bases from V and 2 bases from J; bases unmatched to any gene: 7. The germline CDR1 and CDR2 sequences are MGHRA and YSYEKL.